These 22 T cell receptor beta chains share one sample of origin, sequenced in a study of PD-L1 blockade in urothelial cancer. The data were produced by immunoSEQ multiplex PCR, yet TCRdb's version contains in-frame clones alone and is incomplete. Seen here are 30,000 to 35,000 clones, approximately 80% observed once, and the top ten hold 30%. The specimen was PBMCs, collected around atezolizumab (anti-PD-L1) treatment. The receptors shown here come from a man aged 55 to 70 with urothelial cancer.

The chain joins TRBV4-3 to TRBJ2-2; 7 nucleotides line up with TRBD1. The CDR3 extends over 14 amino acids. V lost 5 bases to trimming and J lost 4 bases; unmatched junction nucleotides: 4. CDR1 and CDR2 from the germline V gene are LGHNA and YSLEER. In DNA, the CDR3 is TGCGCCAGCAGCGTTACAGGGGCCACCGGGGAGCTGTTTTTT. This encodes CASSVTGATGELFF.

CDR3 amino acids: CASSYSKVGGVGEQYF. The CDR3 nucleotides read TGTGCCAGCAGTTACTCGAAGGTAGGGGGGGTTGGCGAGCAGTACTTC. The gene calls are TRBV6-5 and TRBJ2-7; D might be TRBD2 (7 bases). Germline-derived CDR1 and CDR2 are MNHEY and SVGAGI. The CDR3 consists of 16 residues. The germline V and J ends were trimmed by 0 bases and 6 bases, with 18 bases remaining between them.

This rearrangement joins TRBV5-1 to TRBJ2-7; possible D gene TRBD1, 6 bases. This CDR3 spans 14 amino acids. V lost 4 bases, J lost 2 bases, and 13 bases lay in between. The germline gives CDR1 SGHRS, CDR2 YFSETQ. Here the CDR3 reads CASSPGTPTYEQYF. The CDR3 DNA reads TGCGCCAGCAGCCCCGGGACACCCACCTACGAGCAGTACTTC.

The CDR3: CASSSTTGTGGHEQYF. Written as DNA, the CDR3 is TGTGCCAGCTCATCAACAACCGGGACAGGGGGACACGAGCAGTACTTC. The chain joins TRBV18 to TRBJ2-7, with TRBD1 identical over 11 bases. CDR1 and CDR2 (germline): KGHSH, LQKENI. This CDR3 contains 16 residues. Germline trimming cut 5 bases from V and 5 bases from J; bases unmatched to any gene: 11.

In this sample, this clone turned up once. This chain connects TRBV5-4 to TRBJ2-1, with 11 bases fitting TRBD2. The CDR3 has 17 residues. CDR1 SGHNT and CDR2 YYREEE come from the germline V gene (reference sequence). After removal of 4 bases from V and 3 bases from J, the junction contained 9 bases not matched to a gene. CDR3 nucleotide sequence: TGTGCCAGCAGCAAATTAGCGGGGGGGCTTGGCTACAATGAGCAGTTCTTC. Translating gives CASSKLAGGLGYNEQFF.

CDR3 sequence (DNA): TGTGCCAGCAGCTTAGGGGCCGGCCCCTATGGCTACACCTTC. This sequence encodes CASSLGAGPYGYTF. The rearrangement links TRBV11-2 to TRBJ1-2; unclear D gene. Germline V gene sequence: CDR1 SGHAT, CDR2 FQNNGV. Trimming removed 1 base at V and 4 bases at J, with 10 bases between. This CDR3 comprises 14 residues.

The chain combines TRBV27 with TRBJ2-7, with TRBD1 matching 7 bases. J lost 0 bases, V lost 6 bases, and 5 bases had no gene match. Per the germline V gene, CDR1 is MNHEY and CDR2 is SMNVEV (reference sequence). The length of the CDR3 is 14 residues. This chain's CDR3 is CASSLTGVSYEQYF. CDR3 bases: TGTGCCAGCAGCCTTACAGGGGTCTCCTACGAGCAGTACTTC.

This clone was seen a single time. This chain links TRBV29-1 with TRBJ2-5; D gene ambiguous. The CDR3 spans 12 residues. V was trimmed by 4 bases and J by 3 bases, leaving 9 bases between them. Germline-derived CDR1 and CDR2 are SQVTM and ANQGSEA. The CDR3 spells CSVVTAKETQYF. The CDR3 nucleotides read TGCAGCGTTGTCACAGCCAAAGAGACCCAGTACTTC.

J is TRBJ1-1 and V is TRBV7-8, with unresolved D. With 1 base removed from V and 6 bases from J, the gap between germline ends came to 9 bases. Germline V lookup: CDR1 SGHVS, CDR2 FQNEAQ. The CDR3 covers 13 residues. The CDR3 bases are TGTGCCAGCAGCTTAGTGGTGTCGGCTGAAGCTTTCTTT. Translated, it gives CASSLVVSAEAFF.

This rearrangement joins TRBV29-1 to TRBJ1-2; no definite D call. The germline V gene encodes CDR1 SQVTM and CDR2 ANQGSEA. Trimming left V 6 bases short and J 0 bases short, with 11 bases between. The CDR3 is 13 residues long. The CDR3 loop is CSVGIGTNYGYTF. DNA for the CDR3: TGCAGCGTCGGTATTGGTACTAACTATGGCTACACCTTC.

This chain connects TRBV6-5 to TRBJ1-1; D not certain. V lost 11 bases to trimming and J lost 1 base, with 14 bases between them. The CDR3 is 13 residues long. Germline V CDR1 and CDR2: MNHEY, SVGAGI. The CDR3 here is CACHGVWNTEAFF. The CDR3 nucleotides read TGTGCCTGCCACGGGGTATGGAACACTGAAGCTTTCTTT.

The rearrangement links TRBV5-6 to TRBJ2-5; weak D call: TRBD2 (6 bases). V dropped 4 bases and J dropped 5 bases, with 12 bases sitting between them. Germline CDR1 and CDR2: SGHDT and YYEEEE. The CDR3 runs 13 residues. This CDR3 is CASSLTRSETQYF. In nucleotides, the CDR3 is TGTGCCAGCAGCCTGACTAGGAGTGAGACCCAGTACTTC.

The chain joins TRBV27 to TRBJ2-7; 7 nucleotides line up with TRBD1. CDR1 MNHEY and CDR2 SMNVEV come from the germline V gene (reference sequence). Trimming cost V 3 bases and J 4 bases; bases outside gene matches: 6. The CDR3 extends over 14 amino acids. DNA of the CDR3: TGTGCCAGCAGTTTTTCGGGACAGAGGTACGAGCAGTACTTC. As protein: CASSFSGQRYEQYF.

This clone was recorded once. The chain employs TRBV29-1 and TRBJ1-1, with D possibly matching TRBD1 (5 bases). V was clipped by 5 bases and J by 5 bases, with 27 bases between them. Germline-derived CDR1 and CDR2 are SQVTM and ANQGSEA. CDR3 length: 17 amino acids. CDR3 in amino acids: CSVRGKKYLAGRTEAFF. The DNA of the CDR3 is TGCAGCGTTCGCGGGAAGAAGTATTTAGCGGGGCGGACTGAAGCTTTCTTT.

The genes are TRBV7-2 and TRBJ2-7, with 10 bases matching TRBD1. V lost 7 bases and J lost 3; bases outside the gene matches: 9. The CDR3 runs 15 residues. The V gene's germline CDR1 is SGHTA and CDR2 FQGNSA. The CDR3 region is CASIRDRGGDYEQYF. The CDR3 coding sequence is TGTGCCAGCATCCGGGACAGGGGAGGGGACTACGAGCAGTACTTC. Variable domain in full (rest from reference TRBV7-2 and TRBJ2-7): GAGVSQSPSNKVTEKGKDVELRCDPISGHTALYWYRQSLGQGLEFLIYFQGNSAPDKSGLPSDRFSAERTGGSVSTLTIQRTQQEDSAVYLCASIRDRGGDYEQYFGPGTRLTVT.

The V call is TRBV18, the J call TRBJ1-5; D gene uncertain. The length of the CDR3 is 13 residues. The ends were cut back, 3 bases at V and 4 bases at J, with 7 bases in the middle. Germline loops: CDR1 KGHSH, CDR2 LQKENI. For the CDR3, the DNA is TGTGCCAGCTCACCTGGCCAGAATCAGCCCCAGCATTTT. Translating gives CASSPGQNQPQHF.

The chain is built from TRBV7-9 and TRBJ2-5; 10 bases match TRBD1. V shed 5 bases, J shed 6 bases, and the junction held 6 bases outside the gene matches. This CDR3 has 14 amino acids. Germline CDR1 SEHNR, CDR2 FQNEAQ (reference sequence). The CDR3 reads CASSPGQGGQTQYF. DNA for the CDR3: TGTGCCAGCAGCCCCGGACAGGGGGGGCAGACCCAGTACTTC.

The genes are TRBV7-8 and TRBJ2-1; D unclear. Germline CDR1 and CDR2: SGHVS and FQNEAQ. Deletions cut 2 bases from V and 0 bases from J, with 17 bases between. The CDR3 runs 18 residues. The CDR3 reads CASSLLRGAPTSYNEQFF. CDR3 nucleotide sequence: TGTGCCAGCAGCTTATTACGCGGCGCCCCGACCTCCTACAATGAGCAGTTCTTC.

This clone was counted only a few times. CDR3 sequence (DNA): TGTGCCAGCAGCCCTTACGGGGATGGTGGCTACACCTTC. Its protein is CASSPYGDGGYTF. The rearrangement joins TRBV4-2 to TRBJ1-2; D is uncertain. The CDR3 extends over 13 amino acids. Trimming pared 4 bases from V and 7 bases from J, leaving 13 bases between. Looked up from germline, CDR1 is LGHNA and CDR2 is YNFKEQ.

CDR3 in amino acids: CASSTRGRLADTQYF. CDR3 DNA sequence: TGTGCCAGCAGCACCAGGGGGCGCCTCGCAGATACGCAGTATTTT. This chain uses TRBV7-2 with TRBJ2-3; 8 positions match TRBD1. CDR1 and CDR2 (germline): SGHTA, FQGNSA. V lost 5 bases, J lost 4 bases, and 8 bases stayed unmatched. The CDR3 runs 15 residues.

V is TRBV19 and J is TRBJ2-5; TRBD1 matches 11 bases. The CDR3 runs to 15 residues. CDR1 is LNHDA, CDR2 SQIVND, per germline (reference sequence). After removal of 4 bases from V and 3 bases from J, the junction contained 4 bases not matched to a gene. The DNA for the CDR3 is TGTGCCAGTAGTACTGGACAGGGGGCCAAAGAGACCCAGTACTTC. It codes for CASSTGQGAKETQYF.

CDR3 sequence reads: CASSPSQGLGLNTEAFF. The CDR3 DNA reads TGTGCCAGCAGCCCCTCACAGGGACTAGGGTTGAACACTGAAGCTTTCTTT. This sequence joins TRBV7-8 and TRBJ1-1, with D possibly matching TRBD1 (6 bases). This CDR3 has 17 amino acids. V gave up 5 bases and J gave up 0 bases, with 19 bases separating them. The V gene's germline CDR1 is SGHVS and CDR2 FQNEAQ.